One and the same sample provided the 27 T cell receptor beta chains below, sequenced in a study of blood T cell repertoires in COVID-19. Assay used: immunoSEQ multiplex PCR; TCRdb lists only in-frame clones, some missing. The table has just over 75,000 clones, about four fifths seen once; the top ten hold roughly 3.5%. Material for sequencing was peripheral blood. Source of these receptors: a man aged 50 to 59 with acute or convalescent COVID-19.

The J gene is TRBJ2-1, the V gene TRBV4-3; a weak D match, TRBD2 (5 bases). CDR1 and CDR2 (germline): LGHNA, YSLEER. The CDR3 is 15 residues long. Trimming left V 0 bases short and J 10 bases short, with 16 bases between. CDR3 sequence reads: CASSQDSVTQREQFF. Here the CDR3 DNA reads TGCGCCAGCAGCCAAGATAGCGTGACCCAGCGGGAGCAGTTCTTC.

This clone appeared once. The V and J genes are TRBV11-3 and TRBJ1-2; the D gene is possibly TRBD1 (5 bases). The CDR3 totals 15 residues. Trimming cost V 3 bases and J 4 bases, with 15 bases left between them. CDR1 is SGHNT, CDR2 YENEEA, per germline. The CDR3 nucleotides are TGTGCCAGCAGCTTGGGATCAGGGCCCGGCTATGGCTACACCTTC. Translated, it gives CASSLGSGPGYGYTF.

V and J are TRBV28 and TRBJ1-1, with 10 nucleotides matching TRBD1. CDR1 and CDR2 from the germline V gene are MDHEN and SYDVKM. This CDR3 has 15 residues. V shed 4 bases and J 5 bases; nucleotides not matched to a gene: 7. The CDR3 is CASSWAGTGVTEAFF. In nucleotides, the CDR3 is TGTGCCAGCAGTTGGGCCGGGACAGGGGTAACTGAAGCTTTCTTT.

The chain links TRBV6-2 or TRBV6-3 to TRBJ1-2, with 8 bases matching TRBD1. This CDR3 region has 15 residues. Germline V gene sequence: CDR1 MNHEY, CDR2 SVGEGT. Trimming at V came to 2 bases and at J to 5 bases, leaving 7 bases not matched to a gene. CDR3 residues: CASSYRTGRSYGYTF. The CDR3 DNA reads as TGTGCCAGCAGTTACAGGACAGGGCGTTCATATGGCTACACCTTC.

The CDR3 sequence: CASSQEYLAGGVSVAKNIQYF. CDR3 coding DNA: TGTGCCAGCAGCCAAGAATACCTAGCGGGAGGGGTATCGGTAGCCAAAAACATTCAGTACTTC. The genes are TRBV14 and TRBJ2-4; 12 bases align to TRBD2. The length of the CDR3 is 21 residues. The germline V gene encodes CDR1 SGHDN and CDR2 FVKESK. V lost 0 bases, J lost 0 bases, and 12 bases stayed unmatched.

This clone showed up just a few times. The J gene is TRBJ1-5, the V gene TRBV6-2 or TRBV6-3, with TRBD1 as a possible D gene (5 bases). Germline V gene data show CDR1 as MNHEY and CDR2 as SVGEGT. The V end lost 0 bases, the J end lost 1 base, and 10 bases lay between the germline ends. The CDR3 is made up of 16 amino acids. CDR3 coding DNA: TGTGCCAGCAGTTACTCAGGGGCTCTGAGCAATCAGCCCCAGCATTTT. It codes for CASSYSGALSNQPQHF.

The rearrangement uses TRBV4-3 and TRBJ2-1; 10 bases agree with TRBD2. V shed 1 base and J 4 bases; nucleotides not matched to a gene: 7. Germline values: CDR1 LGHNA, CDR2 YSLEER. This CDR3 comprises 17 residues. DNA for the CDR3: TGCGCCAGCAGCCAAGGCAGCGGGAGGGCCTCGTACAATGAGCAGTTCTTC. Encoded protein: CASSQGSGRASYNEQFF.

This chain connects TRBV5-4 to TRBJ1-3; D call uncertain. Germline V CDR1 and CDR2: SGHNT, YYREEE (reference sequence). V lost 1 base and J lost 1, with 12 bases in between. CDR3 length: 16 amino acids. CDR3 sequence reads: CASSLSLRGSGNTIYF. The CDR3 DNA reads as TGTGCCAGCAGCTTGAGTCTTAGAGGATCTGGAAACACCATATATTTT.

The rearrangement links TRBV19 to TRBJ2-6; TRBD1 matches 9 bases. Germline V gives CDR1 LNHDA, CDR2 SQIVND (reference sequence). The junction had 2 bases not matched to a gene; V was cut back by 3 bases and J by 2 bases. The CDR3 sequence is 16 residues long. The CDR3 spells CASSMDRGTGANVLTF. The CDR3 DNA reads TGTGCCAGTAGTATGGACAGGGGCACTGGGGCCAACGTCCTGACTTTC.

This clone turned up a few times. The chain carries TRBV5-6 and TRBJ2-1; 10 bases map to TRBD1. CDR3 length equals 16 residues. With V trimmed by 4 bases and J by 10 bases, 14 bases remained unmatched. CDR1 is SGHDT and CDR2 is YYEEEE in the germline V gene. The CDR3 nucleotides are TGTGCCAGCAGCACCCCACCGGGACAGGGGAGGGGGGAGCAGTTCTTC. Protein product: CASSTPPGQGRGEQFF.

The V and J genes are TRBV7-3 and TRBJ2-5; a weak D match, TRBD1 (6 bases). This CDR3 has 14 amino acids. Germline CDR1 SGHTA, CDR2 FQGTGA. V dropped 0 bases and J dropped 9 bases, with 14 bases sitting between them. CDR3 residues: CASSLTGDKMAQYF. The CDR3 bases are TGTGCCAGCAGCTTAACTGGGGACAAGATGGCCCAGTACTTC.

J is TRBJ1-2 and V is TRBV12-3 or TRBV12-4; 8 positions agree with TRBD1. CDR3 length: 13 residues. The trim removed 2 bases at V and 7 bases at J, leaving 3 bases unmatched. CDR3 sequence (DNA): TGTGCCAGCAGTTTATCAGGGGGCGGTGGCTACACCTTC. It specifies CASSLSGGGGYTF.

The chain couples TRBV21-1 to TRBJ2-1; the D segment call TRBD2 is taken from the table without a DNA check. TRBV21-1 is marked as a pseudogene. The CDR3 is 21 amino acids. CDR3 residues: CASSKEDSSPGGRGTNNEQFF. CDR3 sequence (DNA): TGTGCCAGCAGCAAAGAGGACAGCTCTCCGGGGGGGAGAGGTACAAACAATGAGCAGTTCTTC.

This chain links TRBV19 with TRBJ1-1; 8 bases match TRBD1. The CDR3 extends over 11 amino acids. Germline V CDR1 and CDR2: LNHDA, SQIVND (reference sequence). V trimming: 9 bases; J trimming: 4 bases; junction bases outside the gene matches: 1. The CDR3 reads CASQGATEAFF. The CDR3 bases are TGTGCCAGCCAGGGGGCCACTGAAGCTTTCTTT.

The chain carries TRBV5-6 and TRBJ2-3; 11 bases are a match to TRBD1. This CDR3 is built from 16 residues. Germline values: CDR1 SGHDT, CDR2 YYEEEE. After removal of 2 bases from V and 1 base from J, the junction contained 3 bases not matched to a gene. CDR3 region: CASSFRTGGRTDTQYF. The DNA for the CDR3 is TGTGCCAGCAGCTTTAGGACAGGGGGCCGCACAGATACGCAGTATTTT.

The chain carries TRBV2 and TRBJ2-1; 8 bases map to TRBD1. This CDR3 comprises 14 residues. V lost 4 bases and J lost 4; bases outside the gene matches: 3. The germline V gene encodes CDR1 SNHLY and CDR2 FYNNEI. The CDR3 DNA is TGTGCCAGCAGTGGGGACAGGCGGTACAATGAGCAGTTCTTC. Translating gives CASSGDRRYNEQFF.

The chain couples TRBV11-2 to TRBJ2-7; 7 bases fit TRBD1. There are 14 residues in the CDR3. Unmatched junction bases numbered 12, after V lost 4 bases and J lost 9 bases. Germline CDR1 and CDR2: SGHAT and FQNNGV. CDR3 region: CASSSPTGRLGQYF. CDR3 bases: TGTGCCAGCAGCTCACCGACAGGGCGCCTAGGGCAGTACTTC.

This chain connects TRBV28 to TRBJ2-1; D unresolved. The CDR3 length is 13 residues. The germline V and J ends were trimmed by 6 bases and 4 bases, with 10 bases remaining between them. The germline V gene encodes CDR1 MDHEN and CDR2 SYDVKM. CDR3 protein: CASSNTPYNEQFF. CDR3 nucleotides: TGTGCCAGCAGCAACACACCTTACAATGAGCAGTTCTTC.

J is TRBJ2-2 and V is TRBV3-1 (or the pseudogene TRBV3-2), with a possible D match to TRBD2 (7 bases). The CDR3 covers 19 residues. CDR1 is LGHDT, CDR2 YNNKEL, per germline (reference sequence). V was pared by 0 bases and J by 6 bases, with 23 bases between. This chain's CDR3 is CASSQESRADGGPAGELFF. The CDR3 nucleotides read TGTGCCAGCAGCCAAGAGTCGCGTGCGGACGGGGGGCCTGCCGGGGAGCTGTTTTTT.

This clone is a singleton in its sample. CDR3 DNA: TGTGCCAGCGGAGGACTAGCGGGGGGCACAGATACGCAGTATTTT. Amino acid sequence: CASGGLAGGTDTQYF. The rearrangement joins TRBV9 to TRBJ2-3, with 13 bases fitting TRBD2. With V trimmed by 7 bases and J by 1 base, 3 bases remained unmatched. This CDR3 contains 15 residues. Germline assignment: CDR1 SGDLS and CDR2 YYNGEE.

This sequence joins TRBV6-5 and TRBJ1-5; D gene ambiguous. Germline loops: CDR1 MNHEY, CDR2 SVGAGI. V was shortened by 2 bases and J by 4 bases, with 6 bases between the two germline ends. This CDR3 comprises 13 residues. CDR3 amino acids: CASSYVRNQPQHF. The CDR3, as DNA: TGTGCCAGCAGTTACGTTCGGAATCAGCCCCAGCATTTT.

The CDR3 spells CASSLAGGLRNEQFF. The CDR3 DNA follows: TGTGCCAGCAGTCTAGCGGGGGGGCTTAGGAATGAGCAGTTCTTC. J is TRBJ2-1 and V is TRBV7-8; 12 bases align to TRBD2. V was pared by 6 bases and J by 7 bases, with 7 bases of the junction left unmatched. The CDR3 is made up of 15 amino acids. Per the germline V gene, CDR1 is SGHVS and CDR2 is FQNEAQ.

This chain joins TRBV7-3 and TRBJ1-2; TRBD1 is a possible D gene (5 bases). The CDR3 has 16 residues. Between the trimmed V and J ends, which lost 0 bases and 3 bases, there was a span of 14 bases. Looked up from germline, CDR1 is SGHTA and CDR2 is FQGTGA. This CDR3 reads CASSLTRQGDDYGYTF. In nucleotides, the CDR3 is TGTGCCAGCAGCTTAACTCGGCAGGGCGATGACTATGGCTACACCTTC.

The chain uses TRBV5-6 and TRBJ2-2; possible D gene TRBD1, 6 bases. The CDR3 loop spans 14 amino acids. V was trimmed by 4 bases and J by 2 bases, leaving 9 bases between them. Per the germline V gene, CDR1 is SGHDT and CDR2 is YYEEEE. The CDR3 region is CASSLDRNTGELFF. CDR3 nucleotide sequence: TGTGCCAGCAGCCTGGACAGAAACACCGGGGAGCTGTTTTTT.

The V gene is TRBV30, the J gene TRBJ2-1; tentatively, D is TRBD2 (6 bases). This CDR3 has 12 residues. The V and J ends lost 0 bases and 9 bases respectively, with 9 bases between them. Germline assignment: CDR1 GTSNPN and CDR2 SVGIG (reference sequence). The CDR3 is CAWSVRGREQFF. In nucleotides, the CDR3 is TGTGCCTGGAGTGTGCGGGGCCGTGAGCAGTTCTTC.

The rearrangement links TRBV5-4 to TRBJ2-3; D is ambiguous. V was pared by 2 bases and J by 5 bases, with 12 bases between. This CDR3 contains 14 residues. CDR1 and CDR2 (germline): SGHNT, YYREEE (reference sequence). The CDR3 loop reads CASSFEWAGDTQYF. The CDR3 coding sequence is TGTGCCAGCAGCTTCGAATGGGCCGGAGATACGCAGTATTTT.

The V call is TRBV7-9, the J call TRBJ2-7, with TRBD2 as a possible D gene (5 bases). The germline CDR1 and CDR2 sequences are SEHNR and FQNEAQ (reference sequence). The germline V and J ends were trimmed by 4 bases and 7 bases, with 14 bases remaining between them. The CDR3 has 13 residues. The CDR3 nucleotides read TGTGCCAGCAGCTCTCCTCCTAGGACTGAGCAGTACTTC. This gives the protein CASSSPPRTEQYF.